This T cell receptor beta chain is from a study of blood T cell repertoires in COVID-19. Study-level information: Samples representing acute and convalescent COVID-19 were sourced from the United States, Italy and Spain.

In the original workflow: The assay estimated nucleated cells by amplifying reference gene primers. Data came from immunoSEQ multiplex PCR; TCRdb stores just in-frame clones and leaves some out. V and J calls and clone size follow that table, whereas D and trimming were derived from the DNA. Of more than 200,000 clones listed, 88% were seen once; the top ten hold roughly 6%. In Seattle, patients joined the study during active infection and were tracked longitudinally. The V gene's germline CDR1 is SGHNT and CDR2 YENEEA. The CDR3 has 15 residues. Trimming left V 2 bases short and J 6 bases short, with 13 bases between.

The chain joins TRBV11-3 to TRBJ2-2; the D gene is possibly TRBD1 (6 bases). The sequence was obtained from a woman in her twenties or thirties with COVID-19, enrolled during active disease. Sample: peripheral blood. The CDR3 sequence is CASSLPGVPAGELFF. The CDR3 bases are TGTGCCAGCAGCTTACCAGGGGTGCCGGCCGGGGAGCTGTTTTTT. The full variable domain, with the rest looked up from reference TRBV11-3 and TRBJ2-2, is EAGVVQSPRYKIIEKKQPVAFWCNPISGHNTLYWYLQNLGQGPELLIRYENEEAVDDSQLPKDRFSAERLKGVDSTLKIQPAELGDSAVYLCASSLPGVPAGELFFGEGSRLTVL.